These 12 T cell receptor beta chains originate from one sample sequenced in a study of T-cell memory formation after mild COVID-19. One entry per CDR3 protein results from TCRdb running MiXCR on the 5' RACE reads. The repertoire holds approximately 150,000 distinct CDR3 sequences, with 15% to 20% as singletons. Source material: PBMCs or a T cell subset sorted from them (not recorded which). The receptors were gathered from an adult woman who had mild COVID-19 (a few samples of this study predate the infection). Cell type and time point are not known.

The V call is TRBV7-2, the J call TRBJ2-3; the D gene is possibly TRBD1 (6 bases). In germline, CDR1 is SGHTA, CDR2 FQGNSA. V shed 6 bases and J shed 1 base, with 8 bases lying between them. This CDR3 region has 13 residues. The CDR3 DNA follows: TGTGCCAGCAGGTCAGGGGGCACAGATACGCAGTATTTT. Its translation: CASRSGGTDTQYF.

This clonotype occurred a few times. The rearrangement uses TRBV7-8 and TRBJ2-4; D remains ambiguous. Trimming took off 5 bases at V and 1 base at J, with 9 bases between the two ends. The CDR3 is 14 amino acids. Germline V gives CDR1 SGHVS, CDR2 FQNEAQ. The CDR3 DNA reads TGTGCCAGCAGCCGAGAACGGGCCAAAAACATTCAGTACTTC. Protein product: CASSRERAKNIQYF.

This clonotype was seen a few times. CDR3 sequence reads: CASSPAGASYNEQFF. CDR3 nucleotide sequence: TGTGCCAGCAGCCCTGCCGGGGCCTCCTACAATGAGCAGTTCTTC. The genes are TRBV9 and TRBJ2-1, with D possibly being TRBD1 or TRBD2 (5 bases each). Germline CDR1 SGDLS, CDR2 YYNGEE. V shed 4 bases and J shed 0 bases, with 11 bases lying between them. The CDR3 totals 15 residues. Using reference TRBV9 and TRBJ2-1 for the parts outside the CDR3, the full variable domain is DSGVTQTPKHLITATGQRVTLRCSPRSGDLSVYWYQQSLDQGLQFLIQYYNGEERAKGNILERFSAQQFPDLHSELNLSSLELGDSALYFCASSPAGASYNEQFFGPGTRLTVL.

This clonotype appeared once. V usage is TRBV30 and J usage is TRBJ1-1; D unresolved. The V gene's germline CDR1 is GTSNPN and CDR2 SVGIG (reference sequence). Trimming left V 0 bases short and J 0 bases short, with 11 bases between. The CDR3 contains 15 residues. The CDR3 nucleotides read TGTGCCTGGAGTGTCGTTAGGCCGATGAACACTGAAGCTTTCTTT. This sequence encodes CAWSVVRPMNTEAFF.

The CDR3 region is CASSRDRGVANTEAFF. CDR3 DNA: TGTGCCAGCAGCAGGGACAGGGGAGTCGCGAACACTGAAGCTTTCTTT. The rearrangement links TRBV6-5 to TRBJ1-1; 10 bases are shared with TRBD1. V trimming: 6 bases; J trimming: 1 base; junction bases outside the gene matches: 8. There are 16 residues in the CDR3. Germline V gives CDR1 MNHEY, CDR2 SVGAGI.

DNA of the CDR3: TGTGCCAGCAGTTTCGGACAGGGCACTGAAGCTTTCTTT. It translates to CASSFGQGTEAFF. V is TRBV6-5 and J is TRBJ1-1; 8 nucleotides align to TRBD1. The V segment lost 4 bases and the J segment 4 bases; nucleotides outside the gene matches: 2. The CDR3 length is 13 residues. CDR1 is MNHEY and CDR2 is SVGAGI in the germline V gene.

V and J are TRBV7-9 and TRBJ2-7, with 11 positions matching TRBD2. Germline V gives CDR1 SEHNR, CDR2 FQNEAQ (reference sequence). This CDR3 has 13 residues. The V and J ends lost 5 bases and 9 bases, in that order; junction bases with no gene match: 6. CDR3 protein: CASSVSGLAAQYF. The CDR3 DNA is TGTGCCAGCAGCGTCTCGGGACTAGCGGCGCAGTACTTC.

This clonotype has a handful of counts. The CDR3 DNA reads as TGTGCCAGCAGCCTGACCGAGACAGGGGTAGGAACTGAAGCTTTCTTT. This sequence encodes CASSLTETGVGTEAFF. V gene TRBV7-6 combines with J gene TRBJ1-1; TRBD1 matches at 8 bases. The germline gives CDR1 SGHVS, CDR2 FNYEAQ. The CDR3 contains 16 residues. J lost 5 bases, V lost 5 bases, and 13 bases had no gene match.

This clonotype occurred a few times. The rearrangement uses TRBV7-9 and TRBJ2-3; D is unclear. This CDR3 has 16 amino acids. V dropped 5 bases and J dropped 5 bases, with 20 bases sitting between them. From germline, CDR1 is SEHNR and CDR2 FQNEAQ (reference sequence). In DNA form, the CDR3 reads TGTGCCAGCAGCCACACGCGGACCAAGCGTGAAGATACGCAGTATTTT. Amino acid sequence: CASSHTRTKREDTQYF.

This chain links TRBV6-6 with TRBJ2-1; tentatively, D is TRBD2 (5 bases). The CDR3 is 17 amino acids. The V end lost 4 bases, the J end lost 5 bases, and 21 bases lay between the germline ends. Germline V CDR1 and CDR2: MNHNY, SVGAGI (reference sequence). CDR3 DNA sequence: TGTGCCAGCAGTTCCCGGCGAGGAAGTAGCGTACACAATGAGCAGTTCTTC. Its protein is CASSSRRGSSVHNEQFF.

The rearrangement uses TRBV7-6 and TRBJ2-5; no clear D gene. V shed 5 bases and J shed 5 bases, with 15 bases lying between them. Germline-derived CDR1 and CDR2 are SGHVS and FNYEAQ. The CDR3 has 14 residues. In nucleotides, the CDR3 is TGTGCCAGCAGCCTCGACCCCGGCAGGGAGACCCAGTACTTC. Translation gives CASSLDPGRETQYF.

The V gene is TRBV24-1, the J gene TRBJ2-1, with 11 bases matching TRBD1. V gave up 4 bases and J gave up 8 bases; unmatched junction bases: 12. Germline V gives CDR1 KGHDR, CDR2 SFDVKD. The CDR3 has 17 amino acids. The CDR3 nucleotides read TGTGCCACCAGTGACCCTAACCCGGGACAGGGGGGTGATGAGCAGTTCTTC. Protein: CATSDPNPGQGGDEQFF.